The next 11 T cell receptor beta chains were all read from a single sample in a study of beta chain features in type 1 diabetes. Of the isolated RNA, all was reverse transcribed, and so the sequenced material was expressed TCRB transcripts. TCRdb's copy holds only in-frame clones and misses some; the assay was immunoSEQ multiplex PCR. This table has around 300,000 clones, about 10% appearing once. The specimen was naive CD4+ T cells from blood. These receptors originate from a woman in her thirties in good health.

This clone was recorded a few times. CDR3 sequence (DNA): TGTGCCAGCAGTCCGTGGCGGCTCAGCACAGATACGCAGTATTTT. This translates into CASSPWRLSTDTQYF. The rearrangement joins TRBV7-9 to TRBJ2-3, with D unresolved. From germline, CDR1 is SEHNR and CDR2 FQNEAQ (reference sequence). V was clipped by 6 bases and J by 0 bases, with 13 bases between them. The CDR3 consists of 15 residues.

This clone was observed a few times. The chain links TRBV4-2 to TRBJ2-5, with 7 bases fitting TRBD2. There are 15 residues in the CDR3. Germline V lookup: CDR1 LGHNA, CDR2 YNFKEQ. V lost 0 bases to trimming and J lost 4 bases; unmatched junction nucleotides: 5. DNA for the CDR3: TGTGCCAGCAGCCAAGACGGGCGGGAGCCAGAGACCCAGTACTTC. The encoded protein is CASSQDGREPETQYF.

The rearrangement uses TRBV1 and TRBJ1-2; TRBD1, the table's D call, lacks a check against the DNA. TRBV1 is reported as a pseudogene. CDR3 length: 16 residues. The CDR3 sequence: CTSSQDPPGGYYGYTF. The CDR3 coding sequence is TGCACCAGCAGCCAAGACCCCCCAGGGGGCTACTATGGCTACACCTTC.

This sequence joins TRBV5-4 and TRBJ2-7, with 8 positions matching TRBD2. J lost 3 bases, V lost 4 bases, and 9 bases had no gene match. CDR1 is SGHNT, CDR2 YYREEE, per germline (reference sequence). This CDR3 has 15 amino acids. The chain's CDR3 is CASSLPFSGNYEQYF. CDR3 nucleotide sequence: TGTGCCAGCAGCCTCCCATTTAGCGGGAACTACGAGCAGTACTTC. The full variable domain, completed using reference TRBV5-4 and TRBJ2-7, is ETGVTQSPTHLIKTRGQQVTLRCSSQSGHNTVSWYQQALGQGPQFIFQYYREEENGRGNFPPRFSGLQFPNYSSELNVNALELDDSALYLCASSLPFSGNYEQYFGPGTRLTVT.

This clone was found a few times. The chain is built from TRBV6-6 and TRBJ1-1; weak D call: TRBD1 (5 bases). CDR3 length equals 14 residues. With 5 bases removed from V and 7 bases from J, the gap between germline ends came to 17 bases. The V gene's germline CDR1 is MNHNY and CDR2 SVGAGI (reference sequence). The CDR3 here is CASSSFWGGNEAFF. The CDR3, as DNA: TGTGCCAGCAGTAGCTTTTGGGGCGGGAATGAAGCTTTCTTT.

In this sample, this clone turned up a few times. The chain has TRBV19 and TRBJ2-7, with D hard to call. The CDR3 loop spans 13 amino acids. Germline CDR1 reads LNHDA; CDR2 reads SQIVND (reference sequence). Trimming cost V 0 bases and J 6 bases, with 9 bases left between them. In DNA form, the CDR3 reads TGTGCCAGTAGTATAGATCTCAGGTTCGAGCAGTACTTC. It yields the protein CASSIDLRFEQYF.

The chain combines TRBV30 with TRBJ2-3, with D unclear. The CDR3 is made up of 12 amino acids. Germline-derived CDR1 and CDR2 are GTSNPN and SVGIG (reference sequence). Trimming shortened V by 7 bases and J by 4 bases, and 12 bases separated the two germline ends. CDR3 sequence reads: CASGTLSDTQYF. CDR3 DNA sequence: TGTGCCTCAGGAACTCTTTCAGATACGCAGTATTTT.

V gene TRBV4-2 combines with J gene TRBJ2-3; 10 bases align to TRBD2. Germline V lookup: CDR1 LGHNA, CDR2 YNFKEQ. The CDR3 has 16 residues. The J segment lost 3 bases and the V segment lost 0 bases, leaving 3 bases of the junction unmatched. The CDR3 sequence: CASSQDLAGVTDTQYF. The CDR3 nucleotides are TGTGCCAGCAGCCAAGATCTAGCGGGAGTAACAGATACGCAGTATTTT.

This clone showed up just a few times. The chain has TRBV5-1 and TRBJ2-7; TRBD1 agrees at 10 bases. The ends lost 4 bases at V and 1 base at J; junction bases unmatched: 8. The CDR3 spans 16 residues. Germline V gene data show CDR1 as SGHRS and CDR2 as YFSETQ. Written as DNA, the CDR3 is TGCGCCAGCAGCGTGGGGTGGACAGGGGGGTCCTACGAGCAGTACTTC. Encoded protein: CASSVGWTGGSYEQYF.

The genes are TRBV4-1 and TRBJ2-6; perhaps TRBD1 as D (6 bases). The V end was cut by 4 bases, the J end by 0 bases, with 10 bases between. CDR1 and CDR2 from the germline V gene are MGHRA and YSYEKL. This CDR3 has 16 residues. DNA for the CDR3: TGCGCCAGCAGCCCCGTACAGGGCTCTGGGGCCAACGTCCTGACTTTC. It encodes CASSPVQGSGANVLTF.

The chain recombines TRBV21-1 with TRBJ2-7; TRBD2, the D gene given by the table, was not confirmed from the DNA. TRBV21-1 is designated a pseudogene. The CDR3 consists of 15 residues. CDR3 protein: CAGKARPGSVYEQYF. The CDR3 coding sequence is TGTGCCGGCAAAGCCCGCCCCGGGAGTGTTTACGAGCAGTACTTC.